The clone carrying this T cell receptor beta chain was found a few times. The antigen remains undetermined. Primed by a sample-barcoded 5' primer and a J-beta primer mix, a second PCR proceeded for 7 to 11 cycles. MiXCR, run by TCRdb on the 5' RACE reads, gives a single entry per CDR3 protein. The data hold almost 1 million distinct CDR3 sequences, with roughly 51% observed a single time. The data derive from a study of blood T cells in healthy people across ages. Broader study findings: Unsorted PBMCs ruled out conclusive naive versus antigen-experienced comparison. Donors of long life had a larger count of naive CD4+ cells and greater diversity than aged donors. Age advanced and TCR beta diversity per million T cells fell, roughly linearly. With donor CMV status unknown, expanded clonotype changes were possibly confounded.

The CDR3 has 17 amino acids. The V end lost 5 bases, the J end lost 6 bases, and 25 bases lay between the germline ends. The germline V gene has CDR1 SGHTA and CDR2 FQGNSA. The sequence was obtained from a woman aged 55-70 years in good health. The chain uses TRBV7-2 and TRBJ2-5; D call uncertain. Sequencing was done on a sample of blood. CDR3 region: CASSPPLLRAQGQTQYF. Written as DNA, the CDR3 is TGTGCCAGCAGCCCCCCCCTCCTTAGGGCTCAAGGACAGACCCAGTACTTC.